These 24 T cell receptor beta chains came from one sample sequenced in a study of blood T cell repertoires in COVID-19. The data were produced by immunoSEQ multiplex PCR, yet TCRdb's version contains in-frame clones alone and is incomplete. Of 250,000 to 350,000 clones in the sample, 75% to 90% are singletons; the top ten hold roughly 4%. Material: PBMCs or T cells enriched from blood (not recorded which). These receptors were collected from a woman aged 25 to 39 who had recovered from COVID-19.

This sequence joins TRBV19 and TRBJ1-6; 9 bases align to TRBD1. The V gene end was trimmed by 3 bases and the J gene end by 9 bases; junction bases not matched to a gene: 6. The CDR3 loop spans 15 amino acids. From germline, CDR1 is LNHDA and CDR2 SQIVND (reference sequence). DNA of the CDR3: TGTGCCAGTAGTATCCGGACAGGGGTGGGTTCACCCCTCCACTTT. Translation gives CASSIRTGVGSPLHF.

The chain joins TRBV3-1 (or the pseudogene TRBV3-2) to TRBJ1-5; perhaps TRBD1 as D (5 bases). CDR1 LGHDT and CDR2 YNNKEL come from the germline V gene (reference sequence). V lost 3 bases to trimming and J lost 4 bases, with 10 bases between them. This CDR3 is built from 14 residues. Written as DNA, the CDR3 is TGTGCCAGCAGCCAGGCAGGGATTAATCAGCCCCAGCATTTT. This codes for CASSQAGINQPQHF.

This chain uses TRBV5-1 with TRBJ2-3, with no clear D. The CDR3 sequence is 12 residues long. The ends were cut back, 1 base at V and 4 bases at J, with 4 bases in the middle. The germline V gene encodes CDR1 SGHRS and CDR2 YFSETQ. The CDR3 nucleotides read TGCGCCAGCAGCTTGAGCGCAGATACGCAGTATTTT. Protein product: CASSLSADTQYF.

The chain couples TRBV5-1 to TRBJ2-7; D unresolved. The CDR3 sequence is 13 residues long. In germline, CDR1 is SGHRS, CDR2 YFSETQ. Between the trimmed V and J ends, which lost 0 bases and 0 bases, there was a span of 4 bases. The CDR3 spells CASSLGSSYEQYF. In nucleotides, the CDR3 is TGCGCCAGCAGCTTGGGGAGCTCCTACGAGCAGTACTTC.

The chain carries TRBV7-9 and TRBJ1-1; D unclear. V was shortened by 1 base and J by 9 bases, with 9 bases between the two germline ends. In germline, CDR1 is SEHNR, CDR2 FQNEAQ (reference sequence). This CDR3 comprises 12 residues. For the CDR3, the DNA is TGTGCCAGCAGCTTAGTAGCGGCACAAGCTTTCTTT. Translated: CASSLVAAQAFF.

In this sample, this clone turned up once. For the CDR3, the DNA is TGTGCCAGCAGTCCGACGGAGACGACCTATGGCTACACCTTC. This gives the protein CASSPTETTYGYTF. V and J are TRBV27 and TRBJ1-2; D is undetermined. Trimming removed 5 bases at V and 4 bases at J, with 14 bases between. The CDR3 has 14 residues. The germline gives CDR1 MNHEY, CDR2 SMNVEV (reference sequence).

This clone was seen more than once but under ten times. The J gene is TRBJ2-7, the V gene TRBV6-1; D is ambiguous. Germline assignment: CDR1 MNHNS and CDR2 SASEGT. The CDR3 consists of 14 residues. Trimming removed 2 bases from V and 1 base from J, with 9 bases in between. The CDR3 here is CASSETHSSYEQYF. Here the CDR3 DNA reads TGTGCCAGCAGTGAAACGCACAGTTCCTACGAGCAGTACTTC.

The CDR3 reads CASSIGSLWGYTF. The CDR3 DNA sequence: TGTGCCAGTAGTATTGGCAGTCTGTGGGGCTACACCTTC. This sequence joins TRBV19 and TRBJ1-2; D remains ambiguous. CDR1 and CDR2 from the germline V gene are LNHDA and SQIVND (reference sequence). The CDR3 has 13 amino acids. V was trimmed by 3 bases and J by 8 bases, leaving 13 bases between them.

The chain is built from TRBV27 and TRBJ2-1, with D possibly TRBD1 on 5 matching bases. Trimming stripped 1 base from V and 5 bases from J, with 12 bases between. CDR1 is MNHEY and CDR2 is SMNVEV in the germline V gene (reference sequence). The CDR3 has 15 amino acids. This chain's CDR3 is CASSLYQDSHNEQFF. In DNA, the CDR3 is TGTGCCAGCAGTTTATACCAAGACAGCCACAATGAGCAGTTCTTC.

The chain is built from TRBV27 and TRBJ2-2, with D possibly TRBD1 on 5 matching bases. CDR1 is MNHEY, CDR2 SMNVEV, per germline (reference sequence). The CDR3 runs 17 residues. The V end lost 10 bases, the J end lost 1 base, and 22 bases lay between the germline ends. Here the CDR3 reads CAITQWPRQLNTGELFF. DNA of the CDR3: TGTGCCATCACCCAGTGGCCCCGACAGCTGAACACCGGGGAGCTGTTTTTT.

The chain recombines TRBV6-6 with TRBJ2-1; D is perhaps TRBD2 (6 bases). Trimming pared 9 bases from V and 0 bases from J, leaving 15 bases between. Germline V gene data show CDR1 as MNHNY and CDR2 as SVGAGI (reference sequence). CDR3 size: 15 residues. CDR3 region: CASKSSGSSYNEQFF. The CDR3 nucleotides are TGTGCCAGTAAGAGTAGCGGAAGCTCCTACAATGAGCAGTTCTTC.

On this clone itself: In the same sample, other DNA sequences code for this CDR3. The V and J genes are TRBV6-5 and TRBJ1-5, with 12 bases matching TRBD1. CDR3 size: 14 residues. Germline-derived CDR1 and CDR2 are MNHEY and SVGAGI. Losses at the gene ends were 9 bases for V and 4 bases for J; bases not matched to a gene: 4. The CDR3 spells CASRDRGRNQPQHF. The CDR3 bases are TGTGCCAGTAGGGACAGGGGGCGGAATCAGCCCCAGCATTTT.

The V and J genes are TRBV6-5 and TRBJ1-5; no clear D gene. The CDR3 length is 12 residues. Germline loops: CDR1 MNHEY, CDR2 SVGAGI. V was cut by 7 bases and J by 4 bases, with 8 bases left in between. In nucleotides, the CDR3 is TGTGCCAGCAAAACAGCTAATCAGCCCCAGCATTTT. It encodes CASKTANQPQHF.

This clone appeared once. The V call is TRBV2, the J call TRBJ1-5; D not resolved. Germline CDR1 SNHLY, CDR2 FYNNEI. Trimming removed 8 bases at V and 6 bases at J, with 11 bases between. The CDR3 has 12 residues. CDR3 loop: CASGKGSQPQHF. The CDR3 nucleotides read TGTGCCAGCGGCAAAGGGAGTCAGCCCCAGCATTTT.

V usage is TRBV11-2 and J usage is TRBJ2-1; D gene uncertain. The V end was cut by 5 bases, the J end by 10 bases, with 15 bases between. Germline CDR1 reads SGHAT; CDR2 reads FQNNGV. CDR3 length: 13 amino acids. The DNA for the CDR3 is TGTGCCAGCAGCCCAGTCCCCGTGATGGAGCAGTTCTTC. Protein sequence: CASSPVPVMEQFF.

The sample holds one count of this clone. The chain uses TRBV19 and TRBJ1-2, with 7 bases matching TRBD1. V dropped 2 bases and J dropped 7; count of bases not matched to a gene: 7. Looked up from germline, CDR1 is LNHDA and CDR2 is SQIVND (reference sequence). The CDR3 is 14 amino acids. This CDR3 is CASSISDRDSGYTF. Written as DNA, the CDR3 is TGTGCCAGTAGTATAAGTGACAGGGACTCTGGCTACACCTTC. The variable domain in full, completed from reference TRBV19 and TRBJ1-2, reads DGGITQSPKYLFRKEGQNVTLSCEQNLNHDAMYWYRQDPGQGLRLIYYSQIVNDFQKGDIAEGYSVSREKKESFPLTVTSAQKNPTAFYLCASSISDRDSGYTFGSGTRLTVV.

The V call is TRBV3-1 (or the pseudogene TRBV3-2), the J call TRBJ2-1, with no clear D. Trimming left V 3 bases short and J 4 bases short, with 13 bases between. The germline V gene encodes CDR1 LGHDT and CDR2 YNNKEL (reference sequence). This CDR3 spans 15 amino acids. CDR3 loop: CASSQSQATYNEQFF. The DNA for the CDR3 is TGTGCCAGCAGCCAGTCGCAGGCAACGTACAATGAGCAGTTCTTC.

J is TRBJ2-5 and V is TRBV29-1; a weak D match, TRBD2 (5 bases). V was clipped by 4 bases and J by 7 bases, with 13 bases between them. Germline assignment: CDR1 SQVTM and CDR2 ANQGSEA. The CDR3 covers 12 residues. The CDR3, as DNA: TGCAGCGTTGCTGAGCGGTGGGTGACCCAGTACTTC. Translated: CSVAERWVTQYF.

This sequence joins TRBV29-1 and TRBJ1-2; no firm D call. The V end lost 3 bases, the J end lost 8 bases, and 7 bases lay between the germline ends. This CDR3 comprises 10 residues. In germline, CDR1 is SQVTM, CDR2 ANQGSEA. CDR3 region: CSVDGNGYTF. In DNA form, the CDR3 reads TGCAGCGTTGACGGGAACGGCTACACCTTC.

The rearrangement joins TRBV28 to TRBJ2-1; weak D call: TRBD2 (5 bases). Trimming removed 0 bases at V and 4 bases at J, with 19 bases between. Germline V lookup: CDR1 MDHEN, CDR2 SYDVKM. This CDR3 is built from 18 residues. CDR3: CASSLWSNRGAEYNEQFF. The CDR3 nucleotides read TGTGCCAGCAGTTTATGGAGCAACCGGGGAGCGGAATACAATGAGCAGTTCTTC.

This rearrangement joins TRBV3-1 (or the pseudogene TRBV3-2) to TRBJ1-4; D perhaps matches TRBD1 (6 bases). The CDR3 runs 13 residues. The ends were cut back, 6 bases at V and 4 bases at J, with 9 bases in the middle. Looked up from germline, CDR1 is LGHDT and CDR2 is YNNKEL (reference sequence). The CDR3 is CASRRGSNEKLFF. The CDR3, as DNA: TGTGCCAGCAGGAGGGGGAGTAATGAAAAACTGTTTTTT.

This clone was observed once. The J gene is TRBJ2-1, the V gene TRBV4-1; 10 positions agree with TRBD2. V shed 1 base and J 7 bases; nucleotides not matched to a gene: 4. CDR1 is MGHRA and CDR2 is YSYEKL in the germline V gene. The CDR3 has 15 amino acids. CDR3 nucleotides: TGCGCCAGCAGCCAAGGTAGCGGGAGGAGGAATGAGCAGTTCTTC. Translation gives CASSQGSGRRNEQFF.

The genes are TRBV25-1 and TRBJ2-1; 11 bases are a match to TRBD1. Losses at the gene ends were 4 bases for V and 7 bases for J; bases not matched to a gene: 6. The CDR3 is 15 amino acids. The germline gives CDR1 MGHDK, CDR2 SYGVNS. Here the CDR3 DNA reads TGTGCCAGCAGTGGGACAGGGGGCGTTAGTAATGAGCAGTTCTTC. It encodes CASSGTGGVSNEQFF.

In its sample, this clone was seen once. This chain links TRBV3-1 (or the pseudogene TRBV3-2) with TRBJ2-7; 11 bases are shared with TRBD1. Germline V gene sequence: CDR1 LGHDT, CDR2 YNNKEL (reference sequence). The CDR3 covers 15 residues. Trimming at V came to 4 bases and at J to 3 bases, leaving 5 bases not matched to a gene. For the CDR3, the DNA is TGTGCCAGCAGCCCAGGGACAGGGGGATTCTACGAGCAGTACTTC. Translation gives CASSPGTGGFYEQYF.